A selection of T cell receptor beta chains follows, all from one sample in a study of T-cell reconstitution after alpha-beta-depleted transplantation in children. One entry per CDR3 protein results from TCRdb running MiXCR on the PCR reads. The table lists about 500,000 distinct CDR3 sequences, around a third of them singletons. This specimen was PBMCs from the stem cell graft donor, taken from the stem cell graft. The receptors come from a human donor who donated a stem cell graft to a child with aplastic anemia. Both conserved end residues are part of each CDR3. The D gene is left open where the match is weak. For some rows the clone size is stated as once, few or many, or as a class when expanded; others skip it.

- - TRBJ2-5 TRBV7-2 CASSLVGAYQETQYF TGTGCCAGCAGCTTAGTCGGGGCGTACCAAGAGACCCAGTACTTC
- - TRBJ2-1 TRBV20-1 CSARPLYNEQFF TGCAGTGCTAGACCCCTATACAATGAGCAGTTCTTC
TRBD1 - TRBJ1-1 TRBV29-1 CSVSGQGTTEAFF TGCAGCGTTAGTGGACAGGGGACCACTGAAGCTTTCTTT
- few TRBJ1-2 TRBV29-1 CSLEGDDSGYTF TGCAGCTTGGAAGGGGATGATTCTGGCTACACCTTC
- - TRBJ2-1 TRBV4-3 CASSQRREQFF TGCGCCAGCAGCCAACGGCGGGAGCAGTTCTTC
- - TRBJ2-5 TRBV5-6 CASSFLVQETQYF TGTGCCAGCAGCTTTCTCGTTCAAGAGACCCAGTACTTC
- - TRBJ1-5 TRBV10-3 CAIRDGDNQPQHF TGTGCCATCAGGGACGGGGACAATCAGCCCCAGCATTTT
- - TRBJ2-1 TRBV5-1 CASSSFYNEQFF TGCGCCAGCAGCTCCTTCTACAATGAGCAGTTCTTC
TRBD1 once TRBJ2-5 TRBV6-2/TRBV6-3 CASSYPRGLETQYF TGTGCCAGCAGTTACCCCAGGGGGCTAGAGACCCAGTACTTC
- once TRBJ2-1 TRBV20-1 CSARFGVDEQFF TGCAGTGCTAGGTTTGGAGTGGATGAGCAGTTCTTC
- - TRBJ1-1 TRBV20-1 CSARRGSSPTEAFF TGCAGTGCCAGGAGAGGGTCAAGCCCCACTGAAGCTTTCTTT
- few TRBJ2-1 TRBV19 CASSIIGGGYNEQFF TGTGCCAGTAGTATAATTGGCGGAGGGTACAATGAGCAGTTCTTC
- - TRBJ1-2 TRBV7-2 CASSLQFREGLRGYTF TGTGCCAGCAGCTTACAGTTCAGGGAGGGCTTGCGTGGCTACACCTTC
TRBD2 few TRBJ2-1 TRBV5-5 CASSFEGLGVGEQFF TGTGCCAGCAGCTTCGAGGGACTAGGGGTCGGTGAGCAGTTCTTC
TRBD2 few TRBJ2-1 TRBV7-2 CASSLGGTTYNEQFF TGTGCCAGCTCCCTGGGCGGGACTACCTACAATGAGCAGTTCTTC
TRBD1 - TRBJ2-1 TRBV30 CACRPGQGVIYNEQFF TGTGCCTGCCGCCCGGGACAGGGGGTGATCTACAATGAGCAGTTCTTC
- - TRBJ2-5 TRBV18 CASSPPVSFRQETQYF TGTGCCAGCTCACCACCGGTCAGTTTTCGGCAAGAGACCCAGTACTTC
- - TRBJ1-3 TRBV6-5 CASSYVITFGSGNTIYF TGTGCCAGCAGTTACGTCATTACGTTTGGCTCTGGAAACACCATATATTTT
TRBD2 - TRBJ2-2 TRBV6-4 CASSPRRGLAELKLYTGELFF TGTGCCAGCAGTCCAAGGAGGGGACTAGCGGAATTAAAACTATACACCGGGGAGCTGTTTTTT